This entry features one TCR beta chain sequence. The data belong to a study of blood T cell repertoires in COVID-19. Study-wide background: Material from acute and convalescent COVID-19 was sourced from the United States, Italy and Spain. The cDNA or gDNA used as material had been derived from T cells, B-cell-depleted T cells, or PBMCs.

The CDR3 has 13 residues. V was shortened by 3 bases and J by 7 bases, with 13 bases between the two germline ends. Germline CDR1 reads DFQATT; CDR2 reads SNEGSKA (reference sequence). Original processing methods: Amplified reference gene primers provided the basis for estimating nucleated cell counts. Generated by immunoSEQ multiplex PCR, the TCRdb table keeps only in-frame clones and is missing some. That table is the source of V, J and clone size, and D and trimming were worked out from the DNA. The sample contains approximately 180,000 clones, approximately 83% of which appear only once. The TCR sequence derives from a human donor with active or convalescent COVID-19. The donor label of this sample is uncertain. The rearrangement joins TRBV20-1 to TRBJ2-1, with D perhaps matching TRBD2 (5 bases). The sequencing input was peripheral blood. The CDR3 loop reads CSASRGPGNEQFF. The CDR3 DNA reads as TGCAGTGCTAGTCGCGGGCCGGGGAATGAGCAGTTCTTC.